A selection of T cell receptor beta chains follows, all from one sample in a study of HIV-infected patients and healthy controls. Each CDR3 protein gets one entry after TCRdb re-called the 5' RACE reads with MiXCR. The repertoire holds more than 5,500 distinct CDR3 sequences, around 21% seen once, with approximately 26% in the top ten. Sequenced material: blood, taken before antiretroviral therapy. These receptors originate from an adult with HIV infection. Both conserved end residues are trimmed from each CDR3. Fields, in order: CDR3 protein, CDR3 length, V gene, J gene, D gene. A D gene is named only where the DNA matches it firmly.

ASSQEVLGLSTDTQY	15	TRBV4-1	TRBJ2-3	-
ASGSYNEQF	9	TRBV12-5	TRBJ2-1	-
ASSPTAHTQY	10	TRBV18	TRBJ2-3	-
ATSRDPAGETQY	12	TRBV15	TRBJ2-5	-
ASSVSGEPSYEQY	13	TRBV5-1	TRBJ2-7	TRBD2
ASSPTDTHNEKLF	13	TRBV18	TRBJ1-4	-
ASSLWKGPNTEAF	13	TRBV5-5	TRBJ1-1	-
ASSLRAKVKNIQY	13	TRBV12-3/TRBV12-4	TRBJ2-4	-
ASSQGEAEGDTQY	13	TRBV4-1	TRBJ2-3	-
AWSSGVNNSPLH	12	TRBV30	TRBJ1-6	-
ASSQTGGADTEAF	13	TRBV18	TRBJ1-1	TRBD1
ASSNRQGAVNTEAF	14	TRBV19	TRBJ1-1	TRBD1
SARAGQTEAF	10	TRBV20-1	TRBJ1-1	TRBD1
ASSDPLGPQPY	11	TRBV7-8	TRBJ2-3	-